This entry lists 4 T cell receptor beta chains sequenced from one sample in a study of cytomegalovirus exposure and HLA in healthy donors. PCR primers comprised 60 Vbeta and 13 Jbeta primers. Only in-frame clones appear in the TCRdb table, and some are missing; sequencing was by immunoSEQ multiplex PCR. The sample lists approximately 130,000 clones, 75% occurring once. Specimen: PBMCs. The receptors derive from a man aged 25 to 40 in good health and CMV-seronegative.

The chain is built from TRBV29-1 and TRBJ2-3; unclear D gene. The V and J ends lost 1 base and 0 bases respectively, with 5 bases between them. Looked up from germline, CDR1 is SQVTM and CDR2 is ANQGSEA. This CDR3 is built from 13 residues. In DNA, the CDR3 is TGCAGCGTTGAAGTATCTAGCACAGATACGCAGTATTTT. As protein: CSVEVSSTDTQYF.

The rearrangement links TRBV29-1 to TRBJ2-5, with 8 bases identical to TRBD2. After removal of 5 bases from V and 5 bases from J, the junction contained 4 bases not matched to a gene. Germline-derived CDR1 and CDR2 are SQVTM and ANQGSEA. The CDR3 consists of 12 residues. In DNA, the CDR3 is TGCAGCGTTAGACAGCGGGGGGAGACCCAGTACTTC. This translates into CSVRQRGETQYF.

This clone was recorded only once. The genes are TRBV5-1 and TRBJ1-5; TRBD1 is a possible D gene (6 bases). V dropped 4 bases and J dropped 1 base, with 15 bases sitting between them. CDR1 and CDR2 from the germline V gene are SGHRS and YFSETQ. This CDR3 comprises 16 residues. In DNA, the CDR3 is TGCGCCAGCAGCCCCGGTACAGGGTCAAGCAATCAGCCCCAGCATTTT. This sequence encodes CASSPGTGSSNQPQHF.

V usage is TRBV7-3 and J usage is TRBJ1-1; D gene uncertain. Trimming stripped 4 bases from V and 1 base from J, with 7 bases between. CDR1 is SGHTA, CDR2 FQGTGA, per germline. This CDR3 is built from 13 residues. The CDR3, as DNA: TGTGCCAGCAGCTCAAGACAGAACACTGAAGCTTTCTTT. Translated, it gives CASSSRQNTEAFF.